Reported below is one T cell receptor beta chain. Its cognate antigen has yet to be identified. There are no base qualities to consult, and no much larger clone falls within one base. These data originate in a study of control samples from healthy donors and cancer patients (dated by TCRdb to 2020 to 2021). CDR1 and CDR2, looked up from the germline V gene, are MNHEY and SVGAGI. V is cut by 6 bases and J by 2 bases, and the space between the germline ends is 17 bases. The cysteine opens and the phenylalanine closes a CDR3 of 15 amino acids. Just the 45-base CDR3 DNA is kept, in frame starting at base 1. Libraries were made using the immunoSEQ multiplex PCR assay. TCRdb mirrors the immuneACCESS table, restricted to in-frame sequences. Some clones are absent from its copies; in checked studies, under half trace to an unresolved V gene, and the reason for the others is unknown. A total of around 90,000 clones appear in this sample, 86% of them only once. The leading ten clones occupy 20% to 25% of the sample.

The sample comprised blood. The clonotype was recovered from a man aged 30-40 years in good health. The chain couples TRBV6-5 to TRBJ2-7; the best D guess is TRBD1, with 7 bases matching. The DNA reads TGTGCCAGCAGCCCCAGGGGGGTTTCCCCCTACGAGCAGTACTTC. Its translation reads: CASSPRGVSPYEQYF.